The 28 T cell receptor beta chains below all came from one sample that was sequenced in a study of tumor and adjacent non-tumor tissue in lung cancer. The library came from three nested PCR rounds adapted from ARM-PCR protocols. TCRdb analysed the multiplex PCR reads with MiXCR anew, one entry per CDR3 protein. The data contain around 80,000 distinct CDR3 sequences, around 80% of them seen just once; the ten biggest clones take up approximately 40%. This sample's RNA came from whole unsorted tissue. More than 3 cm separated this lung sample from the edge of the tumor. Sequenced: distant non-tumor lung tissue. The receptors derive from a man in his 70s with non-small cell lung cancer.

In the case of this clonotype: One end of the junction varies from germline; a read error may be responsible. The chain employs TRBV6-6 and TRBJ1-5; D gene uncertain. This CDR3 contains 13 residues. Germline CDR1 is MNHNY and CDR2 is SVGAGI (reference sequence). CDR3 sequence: CASSQTENPPQHF. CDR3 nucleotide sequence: TGTGCTAGCAGCCAAACAGAAAACCCGCCCCAGCATTTT.

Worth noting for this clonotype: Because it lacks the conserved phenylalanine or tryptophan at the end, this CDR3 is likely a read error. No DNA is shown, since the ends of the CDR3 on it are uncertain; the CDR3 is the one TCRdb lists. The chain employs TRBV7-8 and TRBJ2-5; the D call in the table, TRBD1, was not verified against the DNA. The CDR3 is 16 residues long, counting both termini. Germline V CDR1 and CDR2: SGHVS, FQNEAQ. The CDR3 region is CASSTGQLGYQETQYL.

As DNA, the CDR3 is TGTGCCAGCAGCTTAGTGGGCACAGGGTTTGGCCAGGAGCTGTTTTTT. It codes for CASSLVGTGFGQELFF. V is TRBV11-2 and J is TRBJ2-2; TRBD1 might be the D (6 bases). This CDR3 has 16 residues. V lost 1 base, J lost 10 bases, and 19 bases lay in between. Germline lookup yields CDR1 SGHAT and CDR2 FQNNGV.

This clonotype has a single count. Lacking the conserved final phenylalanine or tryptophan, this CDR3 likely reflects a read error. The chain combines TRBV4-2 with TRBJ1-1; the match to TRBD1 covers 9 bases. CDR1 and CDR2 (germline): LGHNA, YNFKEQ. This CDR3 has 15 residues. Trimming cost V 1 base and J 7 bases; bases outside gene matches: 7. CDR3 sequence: CASSQAGQGFNEAFL. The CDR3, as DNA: TGTGCCAGCAGCCAAGCGGGACAGGGATTCAATGAAGCTTTCCTT.

CDR3 region: CARSESSFSQYF. In nucleotides, the CDR3 is TGTGCAAGAAGTGAATCCAGTTTTTCGCAGTATTTT. The V gene is TRBV6-1, the J gene TRBJ2-3; no clear D gene. The CDR3 loop spans 12 amino acids. Germline lookup yields CDR1 MNHNS and CDR2 SASEGT.

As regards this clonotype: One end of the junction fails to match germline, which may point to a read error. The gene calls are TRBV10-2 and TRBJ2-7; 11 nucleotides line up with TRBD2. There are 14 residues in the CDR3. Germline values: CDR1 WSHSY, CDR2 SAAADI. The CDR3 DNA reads TGCGCCAACAGTGATACTAGCGGGAGCTACGAGCATTACTTC. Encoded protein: CANSDTSGSYEHYF.

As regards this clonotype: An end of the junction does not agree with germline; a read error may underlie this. Here the CDR3 reads CVSSRTSGTNEQFF. The CDR3 DNA follows: TGTGTCAGCAGCCGGACTAGCGGGACCAATGAGCAGTTCTTC. The rearrangement uses TRBV7-6 and TRBJ2-1, with 12 bases that match TRBD2. CDR1 and CDR2 from the germline V gene are SGHVS and FNYEAQ. The CDR3 is made up of 14 amino acids. Combining the CDR3 with reference TRBV7-6 and TRBJ2-1 gives the whole variable domain GAGVSQSPRYKVTKRGQDVALRCDPISGHVSLYWYRQALGQGPEFLTYFNYEAQQDKSGLPNDRFSAERPEGSISTLTIQRTEQRDSAMYRCVSSRTSGTNEQFFGPGTRLTVL.

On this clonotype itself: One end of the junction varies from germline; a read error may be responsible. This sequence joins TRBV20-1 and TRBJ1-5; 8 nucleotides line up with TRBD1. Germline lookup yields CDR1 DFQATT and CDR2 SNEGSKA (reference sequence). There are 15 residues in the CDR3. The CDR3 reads CSADPDREEKQRQHF. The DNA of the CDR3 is TGCAGTGCTGACCCGGACAGGGAGGAGAAACAGCGCCAGCATTTT.

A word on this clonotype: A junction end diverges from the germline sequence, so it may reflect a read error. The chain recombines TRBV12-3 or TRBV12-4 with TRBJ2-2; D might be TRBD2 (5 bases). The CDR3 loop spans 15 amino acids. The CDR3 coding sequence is TGTGCCAGCAGCCCCACCGGGGTAGACACCGGGGAGCTGTTTTTC. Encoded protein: CASSPTGVDTGELFF.

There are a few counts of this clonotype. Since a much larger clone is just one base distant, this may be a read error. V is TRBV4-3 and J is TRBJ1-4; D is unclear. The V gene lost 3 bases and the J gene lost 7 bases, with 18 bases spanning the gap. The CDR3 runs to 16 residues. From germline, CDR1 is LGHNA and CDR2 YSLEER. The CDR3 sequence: CASSQAIGRRTEKLFF. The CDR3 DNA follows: TGCGCCAGCAGCCAGGCAATAGGGCGGCGGACTGAAAAACTGTTTTTT.

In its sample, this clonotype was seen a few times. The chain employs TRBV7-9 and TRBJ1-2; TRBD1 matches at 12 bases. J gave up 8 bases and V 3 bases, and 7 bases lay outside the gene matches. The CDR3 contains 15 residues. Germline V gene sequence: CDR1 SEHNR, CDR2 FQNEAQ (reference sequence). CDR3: CASSFAGQGAKGYTF. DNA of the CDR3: TGTGCCAGCAGCTTCGCGGGACAGGGGGCGAAAGGCTACACCTTC.

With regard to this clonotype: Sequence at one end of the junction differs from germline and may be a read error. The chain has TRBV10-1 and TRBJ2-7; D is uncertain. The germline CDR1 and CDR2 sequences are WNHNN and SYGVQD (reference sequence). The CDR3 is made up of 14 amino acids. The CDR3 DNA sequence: TGCACCAGCAGTGAACCCACGTCCCCATATCAACAGTACTTC. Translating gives CTSSEPTSPYQQYF.

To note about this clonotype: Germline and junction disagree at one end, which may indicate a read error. The CDR3 loop is CATSFASLRNTEAFF. DNA of the CDR3: TGTGCCACCAGCTTCGCCAGTTTAAGAAACACTGAAGCTTTCTTT. This chain connects TRBV11-2 to TRBJ1-1; D ambiguous. Germline lookup yields CDR1 SGHAT and CDR2 FQNNGV. The CDR3 sequence is 15 residues long.

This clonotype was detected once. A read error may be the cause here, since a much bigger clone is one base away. CDR3 coding DNA: TGCAGTGCTCCAGCGGGAACTCGTGAGAACCAGTACTTC. Translation gives CSAPAGTRENQYF. J is TRBJ2-5 and V is TRBV20-1, with 7 bases lining up with TRBD2. The CDR3 length is 13 residues. From germline, CDR1 is DFQATT and CDR2 SNEGSKA (reference sequence).

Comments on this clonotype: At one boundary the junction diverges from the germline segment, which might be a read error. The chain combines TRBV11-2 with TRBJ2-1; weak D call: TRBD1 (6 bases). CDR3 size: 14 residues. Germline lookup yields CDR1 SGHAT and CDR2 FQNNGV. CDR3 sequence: CASSLQGTYSEQFF. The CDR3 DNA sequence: TGTGCCAGCAGCTTACAGGGGACCTACAGTGAGCAGTTCTTT.

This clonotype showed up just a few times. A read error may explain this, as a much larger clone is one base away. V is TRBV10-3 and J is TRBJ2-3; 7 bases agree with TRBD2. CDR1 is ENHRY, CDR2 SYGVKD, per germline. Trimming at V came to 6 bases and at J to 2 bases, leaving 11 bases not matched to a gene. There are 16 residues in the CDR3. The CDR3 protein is CAISPGLTGTTDTQYF. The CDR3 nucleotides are TGTGCCATCAGCCCGGGACTAACGGGAACCACAGATACGCAGTATTTT.

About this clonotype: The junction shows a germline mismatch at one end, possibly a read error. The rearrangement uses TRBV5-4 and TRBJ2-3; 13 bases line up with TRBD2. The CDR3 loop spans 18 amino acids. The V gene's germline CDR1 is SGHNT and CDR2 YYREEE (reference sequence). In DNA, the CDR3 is TGTGCCAGCAGGTTGGTTATTACTAGCGGGGGGGCCATGGATACCCAGTATTTT. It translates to CASRLVITSGGAMDTQYF.

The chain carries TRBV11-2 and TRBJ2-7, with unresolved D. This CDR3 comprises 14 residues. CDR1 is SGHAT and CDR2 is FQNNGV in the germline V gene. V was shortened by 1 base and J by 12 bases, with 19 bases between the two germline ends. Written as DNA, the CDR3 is TGTGCCAGCAGCTTAGTCGGTTGGGATCAAGAGAGGTACTTC. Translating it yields CASSLVGWDQERYF.

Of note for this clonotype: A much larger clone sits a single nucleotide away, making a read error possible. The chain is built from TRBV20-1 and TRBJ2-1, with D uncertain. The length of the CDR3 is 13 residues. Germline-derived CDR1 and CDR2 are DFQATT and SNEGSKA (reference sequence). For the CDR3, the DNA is TGCAGTCCTAACCATCCAGTCATCGGTGAGCAGCTCTTC. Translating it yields CSPNHPVIGEQLF.

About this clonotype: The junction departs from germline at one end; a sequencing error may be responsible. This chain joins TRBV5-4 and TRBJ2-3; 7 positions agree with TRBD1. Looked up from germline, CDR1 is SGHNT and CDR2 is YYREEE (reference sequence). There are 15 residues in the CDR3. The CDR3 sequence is CASTSTGVLTDTEYF. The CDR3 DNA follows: TGTGCCAGCACCTCTACAGGGGTCCTCACAGATACGGAGTATTTT.

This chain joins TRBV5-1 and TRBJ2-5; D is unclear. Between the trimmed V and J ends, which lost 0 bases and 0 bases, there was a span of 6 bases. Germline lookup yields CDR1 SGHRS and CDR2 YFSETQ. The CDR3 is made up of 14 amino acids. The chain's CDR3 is CASSLAGNQETQYF. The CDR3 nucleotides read TGCGCCAGCAGCTTGGCAGGAAACCAAGAGACCCAGTACTTC.

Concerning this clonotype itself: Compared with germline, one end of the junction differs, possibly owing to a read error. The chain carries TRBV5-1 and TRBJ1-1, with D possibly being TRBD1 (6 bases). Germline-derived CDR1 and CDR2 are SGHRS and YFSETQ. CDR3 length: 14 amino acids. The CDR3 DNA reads TGCACCAGCGGAGTAAGAGGGGGAGAGATTGAAGCTTTCTTT. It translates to CTSGVRGGEIEAFF. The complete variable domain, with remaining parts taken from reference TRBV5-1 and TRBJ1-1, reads KAGVTQTPRYLIKTRGQQVTLSCSPISGHRSVSWYQQTPGQGLQFLFEYFSETQRNKGNFPGRFSGRQFSNSRSEMNVSTLELGDSALYLCTSGVRGGEIEAFFGQGTRLTVV.

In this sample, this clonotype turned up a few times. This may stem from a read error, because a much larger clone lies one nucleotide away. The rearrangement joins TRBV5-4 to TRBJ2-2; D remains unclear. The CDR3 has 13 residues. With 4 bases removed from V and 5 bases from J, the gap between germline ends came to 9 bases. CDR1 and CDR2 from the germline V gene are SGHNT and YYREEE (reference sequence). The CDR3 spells CASSDTRTGELFF. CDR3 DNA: TGTGCCAGCAGCGACACAAGAACCGGGGAGCTGTTTTTT. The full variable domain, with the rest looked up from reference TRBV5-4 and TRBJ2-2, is ETGVTQSPTHLIKTRGQQVTLRCSSQSGHNTVSWYQQALGQGPQFIFQYYREEENGRGNFPPRFSGLQFPNYSSELNVNALELDDSALYLCASSDTRTGELFFGEGSRLTVL.

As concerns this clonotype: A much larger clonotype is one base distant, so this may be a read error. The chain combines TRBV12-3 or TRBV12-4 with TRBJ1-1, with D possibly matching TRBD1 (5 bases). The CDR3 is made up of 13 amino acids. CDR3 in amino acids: CDSMGPLNTEAFF. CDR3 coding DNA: TGTGACAGCATGGGACCCCTGAACACTGAAGCTTTCTTT.

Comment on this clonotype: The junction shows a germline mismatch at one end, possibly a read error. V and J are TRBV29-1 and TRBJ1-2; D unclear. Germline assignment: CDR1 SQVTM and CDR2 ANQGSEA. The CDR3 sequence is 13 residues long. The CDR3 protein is CNVGRSEFYGYTF. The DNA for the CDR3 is TGCAACGTTGGGAGAAGTGAATTCTATGGCTACACCTTC.

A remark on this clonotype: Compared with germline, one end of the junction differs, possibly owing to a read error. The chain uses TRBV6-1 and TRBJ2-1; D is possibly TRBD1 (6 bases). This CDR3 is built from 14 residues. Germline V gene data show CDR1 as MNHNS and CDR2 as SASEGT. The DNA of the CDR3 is TGTGTCAGCAGTGGGTCAGGGGAATTGGATGAGCACTTCTTC. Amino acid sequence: CVSSGSGELDEHFF.

As DNA, the CDR3 is TGTGCCAGCAGTCGCAGCTACGGGACGTATGACTCTGGGGCCAACGTCCTGACTTTC. As protein: CASSRSYGTYDSGANVLTF. The V gene is TRBV28, the J gene TRBJ2-6; either TRBD1 or TRBD2 may fit D (5 bases each). Trimming took off 5 bases at V and 0 bases at J, with 20 bases between the two ends. Germline V gives CDR1 MDHEN, CDR2 SYDVKM. This CDR3 is 19 amino acids long.

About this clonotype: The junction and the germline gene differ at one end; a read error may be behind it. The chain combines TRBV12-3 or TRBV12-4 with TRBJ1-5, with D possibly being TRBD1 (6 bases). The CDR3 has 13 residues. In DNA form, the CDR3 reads TGTGCTAGCAGTTTAGGGGGGGGTCAGCCCCAGCATTTT. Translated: CASSLGGGQPQHF.